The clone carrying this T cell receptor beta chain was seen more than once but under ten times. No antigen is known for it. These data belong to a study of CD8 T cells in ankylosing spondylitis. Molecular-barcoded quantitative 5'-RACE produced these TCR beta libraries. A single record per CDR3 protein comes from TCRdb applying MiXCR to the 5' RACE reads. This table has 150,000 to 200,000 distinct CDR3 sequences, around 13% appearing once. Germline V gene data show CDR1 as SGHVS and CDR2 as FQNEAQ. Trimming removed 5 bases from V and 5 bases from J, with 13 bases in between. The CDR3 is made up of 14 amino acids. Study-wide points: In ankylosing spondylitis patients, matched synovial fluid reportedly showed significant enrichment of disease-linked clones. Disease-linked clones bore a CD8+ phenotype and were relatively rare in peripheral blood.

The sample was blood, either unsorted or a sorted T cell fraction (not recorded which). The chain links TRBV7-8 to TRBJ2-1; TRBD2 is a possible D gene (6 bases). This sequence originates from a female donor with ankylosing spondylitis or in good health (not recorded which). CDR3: CASSAVGLHNEQFF. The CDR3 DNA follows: TGTGCCAGCAGCGCAGTGGGACTTCACAATGAGCAGTTCTTC.